Shown below are 27 T cell receptor beta chains from a single sample sequenced in a study of CD8+ T cells in alopecia areata. RNA was isolated and reverse transcribed to cDNA, the sequencing template. TCRdb's table, derived via immunoSEQ multiplex PCR, lists solely in-frame clones and lacks some. Of 110,000 to 150,000 clones listed, around three fifths were seen once; the top ten hold nearly 6.5%. The input for sequencing was CD4+ T cells sorted from blood, taken at week 0. These receptors all stem from a human donor with alopecia areata.

Worth noting for this clone: Other DNA sequences in this sample translate to the same CDR3. The V call is TRBV7-9, the J call TRBJ2-5; the D is unclear. Germline V gene sequence: CDR1 SEHNR, CDR2 FQNEAQ (reference sequence). The V end lost 3 bases, the J end lost 5 bases, and 1 base lay between the germline ends. The CDR3 extends over 10 amino acids. The CDR3 DNA reads TGTGCCAGCAGCTTGGAGACCCAGTACTTC. This translates into CASSLETQYF.

Regarding this clone: Germline and junction disagree at one end, which may indicate a read error. The chain combines TRBV7-7 with TRBJ2-1, with D perhaps assigned TRBD1 or TRBD2 (5 bases each). This CDR3 has 13 amino acids. The V gene's germline CDR1 is SSHAT and CDR2 FNYEAQ (reference sequence). The DNA for the CDR3 is TGTGCTAGCAGCTTAGAGGGGTTTGGTGAGCAGTTCTTC. Encoded protein: CASSLEGFGEQFF.

The chain employs TRBV30 and TRBJ2-7; no reliable D call. Judging by the DNA end, TRBJ2-5 fits better; the J call may be wrong. Per germline, CDR1 GTSNPN and CDR2 SVGIG (reference sequence). The length of the CDR3 is 12 residues. CDR3 amino acids: CAWSVLRETQYF. The CDR3 DNA follows: TGTGCCTGGAGTGTATTGAGAGAGACCCAGTACTTC.

V usage is TRBV30 and J usage is TRBJ1-5, with D unresolved. Germline loops: CDR1 GTSNPN, CDR2 SVGIG (reference sequence). This CDR3 has 14 amino acids. Between the trimmed V and J ends, which lost 1 base and 4 bases, there was a span of 11 bases. The CDR3 region is CAWSGGRGNQPQHF. DNA for the CDR3: TGTGCCTGGAGTGGAGGGAGAGGAAATCAGCCCCAGCATTTT.

The chain employs TRBV6-6 and TRBJ2-5; no clear D gene. CDR3 length: 11 residues. V was cut by 4 bases and J by 3 bases, with 3 bases left in between. Germline CDR1 reads MNHNY; CDR2 reads SVGAGI (reference sequence). This CDR3 is CASSFEETQYF. CDR3 bases: TGTGCCAGCAGTTTTGAAGAGACCCAGTACTTC.

The chain employs TRBV30 and TRBJ1-6; 7 bases are shared with TRBD1. The CDR3 has 16 amino acids. The V gene end was trimmed by 7 bases and the J gene end by 7 bases; junction bases not matched to a gene: 16. Germline lookup yields CDR1 GTSNPN and CDR2 SVGIG (reference sequence). DNA for the CDR3: TGTGCCTCCGCTCCCATCTGGGGACAGAAGAATTCACCCCTCCACTTT. Its translation: CASAPIWGQKNSPLHF.

In this sample, this clone turned up a few times. The chain recombines TRBV5-1 with TRBJ2-5, with 9 positions matching TRBD2. V was pared by 0 bases and J by 2 bases, with 5 bases of the junction left unmatched. The CDR3 sequence is 16 residues long. Germline CDR1 reads SGHRS; CDR2 reads YFSETQ. In DNA, the CDR3 is TGCGCCAGCAGCTTGGTTAGCGGGGGCCCTCAAGAGACCCAGTACTTC. As protein: CASSLVSGGPQETQYF.

The V call is TRBV7-9, the J call TRBJ2-2, with 8 bases lining up with TRBD1. Germline V gene data show CDR1 as SEHNR and CDR2 as FQNEAQ (reference sequence). This CDR3 spans 14 amino acids. J was trimmed by 1 base and V by 6 bases; bases with no gene match: 1. This chain's CDR3 is CASRGTGNTGELFF. The DNA for the CDR3 is TGTGCCAGCAGGGGGACAGGGAACACCGGGGAGCTGTTTTTT. The complete variable domain, with remaining parts taken from reference TRBV7-9 and TRBJ2-2, reads DTGVSQNPRHKITKRGQNVTFRCDPISEHNRLYWYRQTLGQGPEFLTYFQNEAQLEKSRLLSDRFSAERPKGSFSTLEIQRTEQGDSAMYLCASRGTGNTGELFFGEGSRLTVL.

V gene TRBV25-1 combines with J gene TRBJ1-1; maybe TRBD1 (6 bases). CDR1 is MGHDK, CDR2 SYGVNS, per germline. The CDR3 is made up of 14 amino acids. V was cut by 5 bases and J by 6 bases, with 16 bases left in between. The CDR3 DNA reads TGTGCCAGCAGTAGAGAGGGGGGGCTTCCTGAAGCTTTCTTT. It specifies CASSREGGLPEAFF. Variable domain in full (rest from reference TRBV25-1 and TRBJ1-1): EADIYQTPRYLVIGTGKKITLECSQTMGHDKMYWYQQDPGMELHLIHYSYGVNSTEKGDLSSESTVSRIRTEHFPLTLESARPSHTSQYLCASSREGGLPEAFFGQGTRLTVV.

The genes are TRBV6-6 and TRBJ2-7, with D hard to call. Trimming took off 4 bases at V and 1 base at J, with 14 bases between the two ends. This CDR3 has 15 amino acids. Germline-derived CDR1 and CDR2 are MNHNY and SVGAGI (reference sequence). The CDR3 nucleotides are TGTGCCAGCAGTTCCACCCAGACGTCATCCTACGAGCAGTACTTC. It translates to CASSSTQTSSYEQYF.

This clone was found a few times. The chain couples TRBV4-1 to TRBJ2-1, with a weak D call TRBD2 (5 bases). Deletions cut 4 bases from V and 6 bases from J, with 7 bases between. Germline loops: CDR1 MGHRA, CDR2 YSYEKL. The CDR3 loop spans 12 amino acids. As DNA, the CDR3 is TGCGCCAGCAGCCTCGAGGGCAATGAGCAGTTCTTC. Translated, it gives CASSLEGNEQFF.

The chain couples TRBV7-8 to TRBJ1-5; D remains ambiguous. V was clipped by 4 bases and J by 7 bases, with 11 bases between them. The CDR3 consists of 13 residues. From germline, CDR1 is SGHVS and CDR2 FQNEAQ. The CDR3 coding sequence is TGTGCCAGCAGCTCCCGGGAAGGGCAGCCCCAGCATTTT. This codes for CASSSREGQPQHF. The variable domain in full, with the rest retrieved from reference TRBV7-8 and TRBJ1-5, is GAGVSQSPRYKVAKRGQDVALRCDPISGHVSLFWYQQALGQGPEFLTYFQNEAQLDKSGLPSDRFFAERPEGSVSTLKIQRTQQEDSAVYLCASSSREGQPQHFGDGTRLSIL.

The gene calls are TRBV29-1 and TRBJ1-5; perhaps TRBD1 as D (5 bases). Deletions cut 4 bases from V and 8 bases from J, with 15 bases between. This CDR3 spans 13 amino acids. The germline V gene encodes CDR1 SQVTM and CDR2 ANQGSEA. CDR3 sequence reads: CSVADRRSEPQHF. The CDR3 nucleotides read TGCAGCGTTGCTGACAGACGAAGCGAGCCCCAGCATTTT.

The chain has TRBV5-6 and TRBJ2-7, with 11 positions matching TRBD1. CDR1 is SGHDT, CDR2 YYEEEE, per germline. The CDR3 spans 16 residues. Trimming took 2 bases from V and 5 from J; bases not matched to a gene: 9. The CDR3 loop reads CASSFLDRGRMNEQYF. The CDR3 bases are TGTGCCAGCAGCTTTTTGGACAGGGGGCGTATGAACGAGCAGTACTTC.

The V call is TRBV6-5, the J call TRBJ1-2; possibly TRBD1 for D (5 bases). Germline-derived CDR1 and CDR2 are MNHEY and SVGAGI. The CDR3 contains 15 residues. The germline V and J ends were trimmed by 7 bases and 2 bases, with 17 bases remaining between them. The CDR3, as DNA: TGTGCCAGCACCAGAGGGGAAGGGTTCAACTATGGCTACACCTTC. It is translated as CASTRGEGFNYGYTF.

The V gene is TRBV4-2, the J gene TRBJ2-3; D is unclear. V lost 0 bases and J lost 6, with 13 bases in between. The CDR3 consists of 15 residues. CDR1 is LGHNA and CDR2 is YNFKEQ in the germline V gene. The CDR3 DNA reads TGTGCCAGCAGCCAAGATGCTAGTAATAGGGATACGCAGTATTTT. This translates into CASSQDASNRDTQYF.

This clone was detected a few times. The CDR3 is CSVEGGGRAKNIQYF. DNA of the CDR3: TGCAGCGTTGAGGGAGGGGGCCGAGCCAAAAACATTCAGTACTTC. The V and J genes are TRBV29-1 and TRBJ2-4; TRBD1 or TRBD2 may be the D gene (7 bases each). Germline V gene sequence: CDR1 SQVTM, CDR2 ANQGSEA. This CDR3 contains 15 residues. Trimming shortened V by 3 bases and J by 0 bases, and 12 bases separated the two germline ends.

This clone was detected only a few times. V usage is TRBV5-1 and J usage is TRBJ2-1; D possibly corresponds to TRBD2 (7 bases). Trimming removed 2 bases at V and 5 bases at J, with 11 bases between. This CDR3 spans 14 amino acids. CDR1 is SGHRS and CDR2 is YFSETQ in the germline V gene. CDR3 protein: CASSFGGADNEQFF. As DNA, the CDR3 is TGCGCCAGCAGCTTTGGGGGGGCAGACAATGAGCAGTTCTTC.

The gene calls are TRBV18 and TRBJ2-1, with 8 bases aligning to TRBD1. The V gene end was trimmed by 2 bases and the J gene end by 7 bases; junction bases not matched to a gene: 7. Germline loops: CDR1 KGHSH, CDR2 LQKENI. The length of the CDR3 is 15 residues. DNA for the CDR3: TGTGCCAGCTCACCAGGCCAGGGGGCGCGGAATGAGCAGTTCTTC. This codes for CASSPGQGARNEQFF.

V is TRBV7-2 and J is TRBJ2-7; perhaps TRBD1 as D (8 bases). This CDR3 spans 15 amino acids. Germline CDR1 is SGHTA and CDR2 is FQGNSA. V was trimmed by 2 bases and J by 3 bases, leaving 14 bases between them. CDR3 residues: CASSLQTGEGYEQYF. Here the CDR3 DNA reads TGTGCCAGCAGCTTACAGACAGGGGAGGGCTACGAGCAGTACTTC.

This clone was counted a few times. The V call is TRBV29-1, the J call TRBJ2-5, with TRBD2 identical over 11 bases. TRBJ2-7 matches the DNA end more closely, so the J call is doubtful. Per germline, CDR1 SQVTM and CDR2 ANQGSEA. The CDR3 is 15 residues long. DNA of the CDR3: TGCAGCGTCCTAAAACTAGCGGGGGTAAGCTACGAGCAGTACTTC. As protein: CSVLKLAGVSYEQYF.

The gene calls are TRBV25-1 and TRBJ1-1; a weak D match, TRBD1 (6 bases). CDR3 size: 15 residues. V shed 6 bases and J shed 0 bases, with 14 bases lying between them. Germline V gives CDR1 MGHDK, CDR2 SYGVNS. The CDR3 DNA reads TGTGCCAGCAGAGCTACAGGGCGAATGAACACTGAAGCTTTCTTT. It codes for CASRATGRMNTEAFF.

V usage is TRBV4-3 and J usage is TRBJ1-2; D gene unclear. V dropped 2 bases and J dropped 7 bases, with 11 bases sitting between them. Germline assignment: CDR1 LGHNA and CDR2 YSLEER. The CDR3 consists of 13 residues. The CDR3 DNA reads TGCGCCAGCAGCCAACCCACGGGAACTGGCTACACCTTC. It specifies CASSQPTGTGYTF.

This chain links TRBV30 with TRBJ2-1; D not resolved. The CDR3 has 12 amino acids. The V end was cut by 0 bases, the J end by 12 bases, with 12 bases between. CDR1 is GTSNPN and CDR2 is SVGIG in the germline V gene (reference sequence). The CDR3 is CAWSVQPVLQFF. CDR3 DNA sequence: TGTGCCTGGAGTGTCCAACCCGTACTGCAGTTCTTC.

The chain couples TRBV11-2 to TRBJ2-5; D is perhaps TRBD1 or TRBD2 (6 bases each). The CDR3 loop spans 18 amino acids. The V end lost 5 bases, the J end lost 5 bases, and 27 bases lay between the germline ends. Looked up from germline, CDR1 is SGHAT and CDR2 is FQNNGV. The CDR3 DNA reads as TGTGCCAGCAGCCCTTTTATACCCTCGGGGGCCGGAGGGGAGACCCAGTACTTC. Protein: CASSPFIPSGAGGETQYF. Together with reference TRBV11-2 and TRBJ2-5, the CDR3 gives the full variable domain: EAGVAQSPRYKIIEKRQSVAFWCNPISGHATLYWYQQILGQGPKLLIQFQNNGVVDDSQLPKDRFSAERLKGVDSTLKIQPAKLEDSAVYLCASSPFIPSGAGGETQYFGPGTRLLVL.

The rearrangement links TRBV5-1 to TRBJ2-2; the D gene is possibly TRBD1 (6 bases). V was pared by 3 bases and J by 5 bases, with 14 bases between. From germline, CDR1 is SGHRS and CDR2 YFSETQ. The CDR3 is 15 residues long. The CDR3 bases are TGCGCCAGCAGCTATGGACAGTTTAGGACCGGGGAGCTGTTTTTT. It encodes CASSYGQFRTGELFF.

The V and J genes are TRBV30 and TRBJ1-2, with D unresolved. Trimming pared 0 bases from V and 3 bases from J, leaving 8 bases between. Per the germline V gene, CDR1 is GTSNPN and CDR2 is SVGIG (reference sequence). CDR3 length: 13 amino acids. CDR3 protein: CAWSVETYYGYTF. CDR3 bases: TGTGCCTGGAGTGTGGAGACTTACTATGGCTACACCTTC.